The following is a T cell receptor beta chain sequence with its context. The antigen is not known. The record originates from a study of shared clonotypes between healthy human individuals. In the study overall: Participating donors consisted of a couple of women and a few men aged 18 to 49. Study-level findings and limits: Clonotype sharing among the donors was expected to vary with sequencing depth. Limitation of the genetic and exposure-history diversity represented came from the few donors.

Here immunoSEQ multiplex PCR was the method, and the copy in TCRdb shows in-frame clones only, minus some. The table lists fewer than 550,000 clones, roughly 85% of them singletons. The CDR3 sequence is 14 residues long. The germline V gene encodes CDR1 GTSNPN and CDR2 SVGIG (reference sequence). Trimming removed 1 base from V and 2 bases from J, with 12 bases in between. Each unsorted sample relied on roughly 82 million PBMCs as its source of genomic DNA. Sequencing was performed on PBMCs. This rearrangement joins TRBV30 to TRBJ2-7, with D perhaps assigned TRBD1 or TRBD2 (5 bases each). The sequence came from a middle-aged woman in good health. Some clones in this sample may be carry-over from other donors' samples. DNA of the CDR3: TGTGCCTGGAGTGATGGCCGGGGCCCCTACGAGCAGTACTTC. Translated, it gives CAWSDGRGPYEQYF.